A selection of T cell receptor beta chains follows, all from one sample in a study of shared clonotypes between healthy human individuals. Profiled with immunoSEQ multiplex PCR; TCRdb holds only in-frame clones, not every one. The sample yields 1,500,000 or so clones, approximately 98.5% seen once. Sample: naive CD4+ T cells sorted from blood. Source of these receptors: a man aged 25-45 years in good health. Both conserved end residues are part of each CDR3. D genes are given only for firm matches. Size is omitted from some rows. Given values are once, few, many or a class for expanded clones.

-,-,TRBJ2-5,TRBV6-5,CASSRDSGEETQYF,TGTGCCAGCAGCAGGGACAGCGGGGAAGAGACCCAGTACTTC
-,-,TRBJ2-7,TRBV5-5,CASSLAGIRYEQYF,TGTGCCAGCAGCTTGGCCGGGATCCGCTACGAGCAGTACTTC
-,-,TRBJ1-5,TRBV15,CATSREGTSNQPQHF,TGTGCCACCAGCAGAGAGGGGACGAGCAATCAGCCCCAGCATTTT
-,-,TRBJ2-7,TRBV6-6,CASSSYYEQYF,TGTGCCAGCAGTTCCTACTACGAGCAGTACTTC
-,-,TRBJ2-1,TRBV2,CASSARTGSWNEQFF,TGTGCCAGCAGTGCCCGTACTGGGAGTTGGAATGAGCAGTTCTTC
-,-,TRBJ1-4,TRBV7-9,CASSLAPGHQNEKLFF,TGTGCCAGCAGCTTAGCGCCGGGACACCAGAATGAAAAACTGTTTTTT
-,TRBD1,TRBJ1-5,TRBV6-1,CASSEGFDREDQPQHF,TGTGCCAGCAGTGAAGGGTTCGACAGGGAGGATCAGCCCCAGCATTTT
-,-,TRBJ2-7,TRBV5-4,CASSHTPAGEQYF,TGTGCCAGCAGCCATACCCCAGCAGGCGAGCAGTACTTC
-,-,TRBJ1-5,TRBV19,CASRLGGVQVQPQHF,TGTGCCAGTAGATTGGGGGGGGTACAAGTTCAGCCCCAGCATTTT
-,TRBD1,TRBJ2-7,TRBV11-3,CASSLGGQGYEQYF,TGTGCCAGCAGCTTAGGCGGACAGGGCTACGAGCAGTACTTC
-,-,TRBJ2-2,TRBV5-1,CASSLVAEYTGELFF,TGCGCCAGCAGCTTGGTTGCAGAGTACACCGGGGAGCTGTTTTTT
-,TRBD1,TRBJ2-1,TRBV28,CASGTAAYNEQFF,TGTGCCAGTGGGACAGCAGCCTACAATGAGCAGTTCTTC
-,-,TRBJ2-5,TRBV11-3,CASSRGLPQETQYF,TGTGCCAGCAGCCGGGGACTTCCTCAAGAGACCCAGTACTTC
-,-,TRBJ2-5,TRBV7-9,CASSALLDSVHF,TGTGCCAGCAGCGCCCTTCTAGATTCGGTACACTTC
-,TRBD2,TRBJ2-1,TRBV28,CASSLPGLAGQGNGDEQFF,TGTGCCAGCAGTTTGCCGGGACTAGCGGGACAAGGGAACGGGGATGAGCAGTTCTTC
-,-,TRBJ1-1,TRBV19,CASSMTGLNTEAFF,TGTGCCAGTAGTATGACAGGTTTGAACACTGAAGCTTTCTTT
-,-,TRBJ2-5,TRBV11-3,CASSRGLAPQETQYF,TGTGCCAGCAGCCGAGGGCTGGCACCCCAAGAGACCCAGTACTTC
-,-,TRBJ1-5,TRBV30,CAWGDGSNQPQHF,TGTGCCTGGGGTGACGGTAGCAATCAGCCCCAGCATTTT
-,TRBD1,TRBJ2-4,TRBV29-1,CSVVRDRGTKNIQYF,TGCAGCGTTGTCCGGGACAGGGGGACCAAAAACATTCAGTACTTC
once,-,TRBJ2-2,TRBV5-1,CASSLGNTGELFF,TGCGCCAGCAGCTTAGGAAACACCGGGGAGCTGTTTTTT
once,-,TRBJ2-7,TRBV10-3,CAISDTYEQYF,TGTGCCATCTCCGACACCTACGAGCAGTACTTC
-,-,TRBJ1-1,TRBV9,CASSVGRYTEAFF,TGTGCCAGCAGCGTAGGACGGTACACTGAAGCTTTCTTT
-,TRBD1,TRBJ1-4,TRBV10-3,CAISEERDSTEKLFF,TGTGCCATCAGTGAAGAAAGGGACAGTACTGAAAAACTGTTTTTT
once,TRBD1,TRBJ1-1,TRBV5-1,CASSLAKQGARAFF,TGCGCCAGCAGCTTGGCCAAACAGGGGGCGAGAGCTTTCTTT
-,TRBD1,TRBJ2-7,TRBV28,CASSSLGGLYEQYF,TGTGCCAGCAGTTCGTTAGGGGGCCTCTACGAGCAGTACTTC
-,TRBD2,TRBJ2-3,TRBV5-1,CASSSVPSSGSLALAADTQYF,TGCGCCAGCAGCTCCGTCCCTTCTAGCGGGAGCCTTGCCTTGGCGGCAGATACGCAGTATTTT
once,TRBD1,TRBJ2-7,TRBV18,CASSPIGKRPGQGTYEQYF,TGTGCCAGCTCACCAATTGGAAAGAGGCCGGGACAGGGGACCTACGAGCAGTACTTC
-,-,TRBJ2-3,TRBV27,CASSYSPGPFYTDTQYF,TGTGCCAGCAGTTACAGCCCGGGACCGTTTTACACAGATACGCAGTATTTT
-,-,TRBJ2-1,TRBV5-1,CASSLAGVNEQFF,TGCGCCAGCAGCTTGGCAGGAGTGAATGAGCAGTTCTTC
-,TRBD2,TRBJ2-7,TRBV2,CASSGGSGSIEQYF,TGTGCCAGCAGTGGGGGTAGCGGGAGCATCGAGCAGTACTTC
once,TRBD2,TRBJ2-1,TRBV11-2,CASSLYTGGSSYNEQFF,TGTGCCAGCAGCTTATATACGGGAGGTAGCTCCTACAATGAGCAGTTCTTC
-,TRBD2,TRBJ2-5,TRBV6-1,CASSVFTSGSIQETQYF,TGTGCCAGCAGTGTGTTTACTAGCGGGAGTATCCAAGAGACCCAGTACTTC
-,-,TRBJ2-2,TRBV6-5,CASSSNTGELFF,TGTGCCAGCAGTTCTAACACCGGGGAGCTGTTTTTT
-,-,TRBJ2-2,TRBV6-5,CASSYELQPNTGELFF,TGTGCCAGCAGTTACGAGTTGCAGCCGAACACCGGGGAGCTGTTTTTT
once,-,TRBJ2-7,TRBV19,CASSIRPKMTYEQYF,TGTGCCAGTAGTATTCGCCCAAAAATGACCTACGAGCAGTACTTC
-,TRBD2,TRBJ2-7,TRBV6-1,CASSGASGPSSYEQYF,TGTGCCAGCAGTGGGGCTAGCGGGCCGAGCTCCTACGAGCAGTACTTC
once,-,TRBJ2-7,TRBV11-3,CASSRTRLDYEQYF,TGTGCCAGCAGCCGTACTAGACTAGACTACGAGCAGTACTTC
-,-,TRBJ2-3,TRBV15,CATSRVFGGEDTQYF,TGTGCCACCAGCAGAGTTTTCGGAGGGGAAGATACGCAGTATTTT
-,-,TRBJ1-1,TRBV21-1,CASSKGQLTEAFF,TGTGCCAGCAGCAAGGGACAGCTCACTGAAGCTTTCTTT
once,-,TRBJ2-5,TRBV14,CASSQERARQETQYF,TGTGCCAGCAGCCAAGAGCGCGCCCGGCAAGAGACCCAGTACTTC
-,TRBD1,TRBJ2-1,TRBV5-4,CASSGGQPLSYNEQFF,TGTGCCAGCAGCGGGGGACAGCCGCTAAGCTACAATGAGCAGTTCTTC
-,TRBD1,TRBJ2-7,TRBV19,CASSDRGFVYEQYF,TGTGCCAGTAGTGACAGGGGTTTTGTGTACGAGCAGTACTTC
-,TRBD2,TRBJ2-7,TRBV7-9,CASSFWLAGNYSYEQYF,TGTGCCAGCAGCTTCTGGCTAGCGGGCAATTACTCCTACGAGCAGTACTTC
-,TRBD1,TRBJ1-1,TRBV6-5,CASSRTGGPEAFF,TGTGCCAGCAGTCGGACAGGGGGGCCTGAAGCTTTCTTT
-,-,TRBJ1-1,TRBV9,CASSVAGQHTEAFF,TGTGCCAGCAGCGTAGCCGGACAGCACACTGAAGCTTTCTTT
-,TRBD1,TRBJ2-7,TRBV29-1,CSVEGTGTGVNEQYF,TGCAGCGTTGAAGGAACCGGGACAGGGGTAAACGAGCAGTACTTC
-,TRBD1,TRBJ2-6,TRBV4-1,CASSQPGQGSAGANVLTF,TGCGCCAGCAGCCAACCGGGACAGGGGTCGGCTGGGGCCAACGTCCTGACTTTC
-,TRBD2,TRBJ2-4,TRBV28,CASSSPGGAKNIQYF,TGTGCCAGCAGTTCCCCGGGAGGGGCCAAAAACATTCAGTACTTC
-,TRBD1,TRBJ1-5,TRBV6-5,CASSPRTGDNQPQHF,TGTGCCAGCAGCCCGAGGACAGGGGACAATCAGCCCCAGCATTTT
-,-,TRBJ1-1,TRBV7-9,CASRSTSGRRGMYTEAFF,TGTGCCAGCAGGTCGACTTCGGGGAGACGGGGTATGTACACTGAAGCTTTCTTT
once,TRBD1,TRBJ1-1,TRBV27,CASRRQGANTEAFF,TGTGCCAGCAGGAGACAGGGGGCAAACACTGAAGCTTTCTTT
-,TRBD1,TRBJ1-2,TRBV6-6,CASSSDREMGYTF,TGTGCCAGCAGCTCTGACAGGGAAATGGGCTACACCTTC
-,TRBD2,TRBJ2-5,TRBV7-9,CASSLGLAGGGETQYF,TGTGCCAGCAGCTTAGGGTTAGCGGGAGGCGGAGAGACCCAGTACTTC
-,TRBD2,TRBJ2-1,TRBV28,CASSLSLAGGGEQFF,TGTGCCAGCAGTTTAAGTCTAGCGGGAGGCGGTGAGCAGTTCTTC
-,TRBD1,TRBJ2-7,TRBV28,CASLGQVTPAEQYF,TGTGCCAGCCTCGGACAGGTGACTCCTGCGGAGCAGTACTTC
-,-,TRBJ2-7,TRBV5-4,CASSLTGSAYEQYF,TGTGCCAGCAGCTTGACAGGGAGTGCCTACGAGCAGTACTTC
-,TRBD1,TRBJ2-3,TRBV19,CASSISGGLDTQYF,TGTGCCAGTAGTATTTCAGGGGGTTTAGATACGCAGTATTTT